These T cell receptor beta chains were read from a single sample in a study of T-cell memory formation after mild COVID-19. TCRdb re-called the 5' RACE reads through MiXCR, storing one row per CDR3 protein. The sample includes more than 120,000 distinct CDR3 sequences, roughly 21% of them seen just once. The sample consisted of PBMCs or a T cell subset sorted from them (not recorded which). All receptors come from an adult woman who had mild COVID-19 (a few samples of this study predate the infection). Cell type and time point are not known. The conserved cysteine and the conserved F or W are not part of the CDR3 here. The order of the fields is CDR3 protein, CDR3 length, V gene.

CDR3: ASSLPGLAGTYEQY
length: 14
V: TRBV11-2

CDR3: ASSLAQYSLNTEAF
length: 14
V: TRBV7-2

CDR3: ASSLETGVNTEAF
length: 13
V: TRBV5-1

CDR3: ASRPLASQETQY
length: 12
V: TRBV2

CDR3: ASSLSRGSFTGELF
length: 14
V: TRBV5-1

CDR3: ASSLAPEAEAF
length: 11
V: TRBV7-2

CDR3: ASSPVVRTEAF
length: 11
V: TRBV5-1

CDR3: ASSVQANTGELF
length: 12
V: TRBV7-6

CDR3: ASRQGIENTEAF
length: 12
V: TRBV6-1

CDR3: ASSVSSGVGIQY
length: 12
V: TRBV9

CDR3: ASSPGTEANYGYT
length: 13
V: TRBV12-3/TRBV12-4

CDR3: ATSDLRGKKADTQY
length: 14
V: TRBV24-1

CDR3: ASSLGVAGYGYT
length: 12
V: TRBV12-3/TRBV12-4

CDR3: ASSPTRTEKETQY
length: 13
V: TRBV2